The clone carrying this T cell receptor beta chain was seen only once. As yet, its antigen is unknown. Compared with germline, one end of the junction differs, possibly owing to a read error. The CDR3 length is 13 residues. Germline CDR1 reads MNHEY; CDR2 reads SVGEGT. The data stem from a study of T cells after yellow fever vaccination. Overall study context: Researchers used SMART-Seq v4 Ultra Low Input to prepare fractions that had low cell numbers.

Study-level points and caveats: There was a small share of clonotypes that showed up in both the CD4 and CD8 compartments.

TCR cDNA, made by 5'RACE template switching, carried an added universal primer site and UMIs. TCRdb reanalysed the 5' RACE reads using MiXCR and keeps one entry per CDR3 protein. This table has 300,000 or so distinct CDR3 sequences, approximately 13% appearing once. The V and J genes are TRBV6-2 or TRBV6-3 and TRBJ2-4; 8 positions match TRBD2. Sequenced material: CD4+ T cells sorted from PBMCs, taken 45 days after the yellow fever booster vaccination. The clonotype was recovered from a man aged 30 to 39 who received the YFV17D yellow fever vaccine. The CDR3 region is CASSDGLAWIRYF. The CDR3 nucleotides read TGTGCCAGCAGCGACGGACTAGCATGGATTCGGTACTTC.